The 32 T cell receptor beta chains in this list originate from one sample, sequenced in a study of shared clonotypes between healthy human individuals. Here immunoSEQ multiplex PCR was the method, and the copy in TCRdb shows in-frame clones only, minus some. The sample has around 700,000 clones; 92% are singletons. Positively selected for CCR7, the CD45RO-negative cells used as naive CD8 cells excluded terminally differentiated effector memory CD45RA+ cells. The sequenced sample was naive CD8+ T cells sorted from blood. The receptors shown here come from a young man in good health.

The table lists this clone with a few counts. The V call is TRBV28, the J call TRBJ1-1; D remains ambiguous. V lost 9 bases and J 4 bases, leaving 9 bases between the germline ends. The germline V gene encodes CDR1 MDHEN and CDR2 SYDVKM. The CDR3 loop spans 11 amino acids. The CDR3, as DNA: TGTGCCAGAACTTGTCCCACTGAAGCTTTCTTT. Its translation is CARTCPTEAFF.

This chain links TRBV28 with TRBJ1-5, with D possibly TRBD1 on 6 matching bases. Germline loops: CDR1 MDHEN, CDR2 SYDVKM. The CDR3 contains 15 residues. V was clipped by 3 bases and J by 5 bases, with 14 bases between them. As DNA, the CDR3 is TGTGCCAGCAGTTTGGTGAAGGGGGGGGATCAGCCCCAGCATTTT. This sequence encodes CASSLVKGGDQPQHF.

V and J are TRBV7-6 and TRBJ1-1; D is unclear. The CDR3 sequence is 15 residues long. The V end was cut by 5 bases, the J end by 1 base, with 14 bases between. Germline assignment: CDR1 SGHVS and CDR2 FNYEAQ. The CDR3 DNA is TGTGCCAGCAGCATGGGTCGTGGAAGGAACACTGAAGCTTTCTTT. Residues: CASSMGRGRNTEAFF.

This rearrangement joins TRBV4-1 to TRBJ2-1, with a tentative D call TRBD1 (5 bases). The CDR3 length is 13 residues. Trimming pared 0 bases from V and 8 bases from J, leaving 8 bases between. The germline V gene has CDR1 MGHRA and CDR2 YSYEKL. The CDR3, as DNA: TGCGCCAGCAGCCAAGAGGGGCCCTATGAGCAGTTCTTC. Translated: CASSQEGPYEQFF.

CDR3 amino acids: CASRQGDTGELFF. For the CDR3, the DNA is TGTGCCAGCAGACAGGGGGACACCGGGGAGCTGTTTTTT. This chain joins TRBV7-9 and TRBJ2-2, with TRBD1 identical over 8 bases. V shed 6 bases and J 3 bases; nucleotides not matched to a gene: 0. CDR1 is SEHNR and CDR2 is FQNEAQ in the germline V gene (reference sequence). The CDR3 is 13 amino acids.

The CDR3 region is CASSPVTVNTEAFF. The CDR3 nucleotides read TGTGCCAGCAGCCCCGTGACAGTGAACACTGAAGCTTTCTTT. The chain combines TRBV6-6 with TRBJ1-1, with D perhaps matching TRBD1 (5 bases). Germline CDR1 MNHNY, CDR2 SVGAGI (reference sequence). The CDR3 consists of 14 residues. V lost 6 bases and J lost 0, with 11 bases in between.

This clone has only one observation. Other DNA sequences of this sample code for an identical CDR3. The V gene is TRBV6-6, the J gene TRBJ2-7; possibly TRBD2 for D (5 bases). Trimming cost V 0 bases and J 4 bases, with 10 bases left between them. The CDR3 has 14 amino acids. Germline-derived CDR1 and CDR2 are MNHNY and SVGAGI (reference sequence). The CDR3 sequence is CASSYSGDSYEQYF. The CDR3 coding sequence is TGTGCCAGCAGTTACTCGGGAGATTCGTACGAGCAGTACTTC.

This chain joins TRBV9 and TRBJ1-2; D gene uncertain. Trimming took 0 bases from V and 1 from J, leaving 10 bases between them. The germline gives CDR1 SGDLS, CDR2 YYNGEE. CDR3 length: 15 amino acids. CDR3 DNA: TGTGCCAGCAGCGTAGCGGCAGGAGATAACTATGGCTACACCTTC. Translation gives CASSVAAGDNYGYTF.

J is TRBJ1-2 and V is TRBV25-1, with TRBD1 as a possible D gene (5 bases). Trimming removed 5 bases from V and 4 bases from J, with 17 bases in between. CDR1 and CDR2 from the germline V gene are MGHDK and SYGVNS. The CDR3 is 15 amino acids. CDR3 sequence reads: CASSPQVGGGYGYTF. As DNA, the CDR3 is TGTGCCAGCAGTCCACAGGTCGGCGGCGGCTATGGCTACACCTTC.

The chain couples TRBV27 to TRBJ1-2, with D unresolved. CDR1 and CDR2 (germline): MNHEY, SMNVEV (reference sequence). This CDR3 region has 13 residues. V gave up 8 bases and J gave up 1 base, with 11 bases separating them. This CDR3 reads CASAFSGNYGYTF. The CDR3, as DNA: TGTGCCAGCGCCTTCTCGGGTAACTATGGCTACACCTTC.

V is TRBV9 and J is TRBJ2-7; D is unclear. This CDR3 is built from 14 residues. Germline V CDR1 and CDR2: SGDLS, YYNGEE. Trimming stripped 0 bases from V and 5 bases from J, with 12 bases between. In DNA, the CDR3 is TGTGCCAGCAGCGTAGGTGCAGGTATGAACGAGCAGTACTTC. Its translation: CASSVGAGMNEQYF.

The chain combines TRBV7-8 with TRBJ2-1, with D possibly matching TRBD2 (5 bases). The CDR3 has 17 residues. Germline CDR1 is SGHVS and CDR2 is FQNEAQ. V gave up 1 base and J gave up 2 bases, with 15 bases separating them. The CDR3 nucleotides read TGTGCCAGCAGCTTAGATGTGCTAGGAGGACCCTACAATGAGCAGTTCTTC. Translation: CASSLDVLGGPYNEQFF.

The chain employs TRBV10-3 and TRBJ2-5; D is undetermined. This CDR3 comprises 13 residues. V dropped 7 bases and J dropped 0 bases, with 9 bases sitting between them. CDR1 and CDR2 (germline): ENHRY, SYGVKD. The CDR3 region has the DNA TGTGCCATCAAGGCCCCTAACCAAGAGACCCAGTACTTC. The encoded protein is CAIKAPNQETQYF.

CDR3 DNA: TGTGCCAGCAGCCAAGGGACTAGCATCTCTGCCTACGAGCAGTACTTC. This codes for CASSQGTSISAYEQYF. The chain recombines TRBV14 with TRBJ2-7, with 8 positions matching TRBD2. Germline V CDR1 and CDR2: SGHDN, FVKESK. The CDR3 runs 16 residues. V shed 1 base, J shed 2 bases, and the junction held 7 bases outside the gene matches.

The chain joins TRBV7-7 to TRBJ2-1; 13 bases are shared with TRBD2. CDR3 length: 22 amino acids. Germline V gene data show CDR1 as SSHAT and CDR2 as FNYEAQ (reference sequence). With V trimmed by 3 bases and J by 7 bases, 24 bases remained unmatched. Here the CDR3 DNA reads TGTGCCAGCAGCTTGCGGCCGGGATCACTAGCGGGAGGGCCCTATCCCAGTAATGAGCAGTTCTTC. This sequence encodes CASSLRPGSLAGGPYPSNEQFF.

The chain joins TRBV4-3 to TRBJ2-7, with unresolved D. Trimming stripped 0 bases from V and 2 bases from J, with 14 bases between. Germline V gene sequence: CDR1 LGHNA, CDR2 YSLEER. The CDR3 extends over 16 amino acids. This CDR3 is CASSQDVGAATYEQYF. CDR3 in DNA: TGCGCCAGCAGCCAAGACGTAGGTGCGGCAACCTACGAGCAGTACTTC.

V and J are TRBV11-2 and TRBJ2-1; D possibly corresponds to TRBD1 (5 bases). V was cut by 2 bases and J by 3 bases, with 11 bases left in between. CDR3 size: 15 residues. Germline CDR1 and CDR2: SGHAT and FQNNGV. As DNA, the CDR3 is TGTGCCAGCAGCTTACAGGGAAGGGACTACAATGAGCAGTTCTTC. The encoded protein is CASSLQGRDYNEQFF.

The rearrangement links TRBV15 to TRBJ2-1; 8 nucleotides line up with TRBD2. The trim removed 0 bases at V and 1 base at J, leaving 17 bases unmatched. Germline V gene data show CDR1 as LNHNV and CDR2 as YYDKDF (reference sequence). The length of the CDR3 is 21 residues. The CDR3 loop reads CATSRDQNFGAGAHSYNEQFF. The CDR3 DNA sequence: TGTGCCACCAGCAGAGATCAGAATTTCGGAGCGGGAGCTCATTCCTACAATGAGCAGTTCTTC.

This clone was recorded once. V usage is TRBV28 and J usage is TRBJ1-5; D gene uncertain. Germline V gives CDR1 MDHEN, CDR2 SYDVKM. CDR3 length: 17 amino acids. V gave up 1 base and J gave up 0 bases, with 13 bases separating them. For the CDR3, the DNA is TGTGCCAGCAGTTTATTTCGGGAGGGTAATAGCAATCAGCCCCAGCATTTT. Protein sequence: CASSLFREGNSNQPQHF.

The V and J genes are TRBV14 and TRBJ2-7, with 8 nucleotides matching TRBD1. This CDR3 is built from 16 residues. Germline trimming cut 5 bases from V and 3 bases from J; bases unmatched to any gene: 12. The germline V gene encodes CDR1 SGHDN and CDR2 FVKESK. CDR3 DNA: TGTGCCAGCAGCTTCGTTTTTGGACAGGGTCTCTACGAGCAGTACTTC. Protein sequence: CASSFVFGQGLYEQYF.

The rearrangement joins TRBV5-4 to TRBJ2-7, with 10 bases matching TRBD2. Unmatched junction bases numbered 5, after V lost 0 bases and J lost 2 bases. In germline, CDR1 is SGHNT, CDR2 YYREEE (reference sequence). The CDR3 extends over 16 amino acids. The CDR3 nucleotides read TGTGCCAGCAGCTTGGGTCGAGCGGGAGGGACCTACGAGCAGTACTTC. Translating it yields CASSLGRAGGTYEQYF. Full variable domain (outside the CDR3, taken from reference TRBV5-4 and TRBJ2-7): ETGVTQSPTHLIKTRGQQVTLRCSSQSGHNTVSWYQQALGQGPQFIFQYYREEENGRGNFPPRFSGLQFPNYSSELNVNALELDDSALYLCASSLGRAGGTYEQYFGPGTRLTVT.

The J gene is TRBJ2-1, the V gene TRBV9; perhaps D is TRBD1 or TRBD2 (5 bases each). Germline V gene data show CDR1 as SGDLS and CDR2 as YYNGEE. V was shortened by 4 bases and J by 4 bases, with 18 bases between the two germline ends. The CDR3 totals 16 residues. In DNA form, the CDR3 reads TGTGCCAGCAGCTTCAATGGGGACGGGCTTTACAATGAGCAGTTCTTC. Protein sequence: CASSFNGDGLYNEQFF.

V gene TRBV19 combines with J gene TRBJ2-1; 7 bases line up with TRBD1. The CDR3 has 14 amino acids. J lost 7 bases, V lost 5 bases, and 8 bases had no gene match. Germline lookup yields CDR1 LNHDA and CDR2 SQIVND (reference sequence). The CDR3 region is CASSPGQPVNEQFF. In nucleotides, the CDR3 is TGTGCCAGTAGTCCGGGACAGCCCGTAAATGAGCAGTTCTTC.

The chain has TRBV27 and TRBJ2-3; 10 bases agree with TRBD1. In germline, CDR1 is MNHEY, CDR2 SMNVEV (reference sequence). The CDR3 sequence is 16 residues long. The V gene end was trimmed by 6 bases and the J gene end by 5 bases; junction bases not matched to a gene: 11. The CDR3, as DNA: TGTGCCAGCAGCCCGATCAAGACAGGGGGCATAGATACGCAGTATTTT. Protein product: CASSPIKTGGIDTQYF.

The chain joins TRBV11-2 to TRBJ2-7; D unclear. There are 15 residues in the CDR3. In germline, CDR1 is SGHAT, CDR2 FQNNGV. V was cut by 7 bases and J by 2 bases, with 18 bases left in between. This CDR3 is CASTLGGGPAYEQYF. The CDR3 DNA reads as TGTGCCAGCACCCTCGGCGGTGGTCCGGCCTACGAGCAGTACTTC.

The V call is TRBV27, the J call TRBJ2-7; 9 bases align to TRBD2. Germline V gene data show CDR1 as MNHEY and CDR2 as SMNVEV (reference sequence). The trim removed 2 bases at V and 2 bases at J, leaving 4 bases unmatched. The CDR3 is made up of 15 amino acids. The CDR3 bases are TGTGCCAGCAGTTTACAGCGGGAGGTGGCCTACGAGCAGTACTTC. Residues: CASSLQREVAYEQYF.

CDR3 loop: CSVDGLAGDDEQFF. Here the CDR3 DNA reads TGCAGCGTTGATGGTCTAGCGGGAGACGATGAGCAGTTCTTC. The chain recombines TRBV29-1 with TRBJ2-1, with 10 positions matching TRBD2. The CDR3 has 14 residues. After removal of 3 bases from V and 8 bases from J, the junction contained 7 bases not matched to a gene. Per the germline V gene, CDR1 is SQVTM and CDR2 is ANQGSEA.

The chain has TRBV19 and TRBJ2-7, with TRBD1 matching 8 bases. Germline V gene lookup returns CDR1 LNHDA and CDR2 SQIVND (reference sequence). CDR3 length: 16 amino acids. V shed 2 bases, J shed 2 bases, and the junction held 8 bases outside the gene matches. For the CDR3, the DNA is TGTGCCAGTAGTATATCAAGGGACAGGAGGGCCTACGAGCAGTACTTC. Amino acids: CASSISRDRRAYEQYF.

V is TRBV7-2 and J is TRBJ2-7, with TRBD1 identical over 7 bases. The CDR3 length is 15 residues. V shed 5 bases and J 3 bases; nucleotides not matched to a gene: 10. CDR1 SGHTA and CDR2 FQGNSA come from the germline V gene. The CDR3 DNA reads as TGTGCCAGCAGCCCCGGGACAGTAAATTTCTACGAGCAGTACTTC. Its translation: CASSPGTVNFYEQYF.

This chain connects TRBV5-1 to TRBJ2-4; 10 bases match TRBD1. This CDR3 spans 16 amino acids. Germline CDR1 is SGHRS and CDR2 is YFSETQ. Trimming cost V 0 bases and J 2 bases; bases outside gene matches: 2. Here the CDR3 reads CASSLGDRGSKNIQYF. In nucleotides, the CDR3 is TGCGCCAGCAGCTTGGGGGACAGGGGCTCCAAAAACATTCAGTACTTC.

CDR3 coding DNA: TGTGCCAGCAGATTACCATCCTCGAGCACAGATACGCAGTATTTT. This sequence encodes CASRLPSSSTDTQYF. The V gene is TRBV7-9, the J gene TRBJ2-3; D call uncertain. Germline V gene sequence: CDR1 SEHNR, CDR2 FQNEAQ (reference sequence). Trimming took off 6 bases at V and 0 bases at J, with 13 bases between the two ends. This CDR3 spans 15 amino acids.

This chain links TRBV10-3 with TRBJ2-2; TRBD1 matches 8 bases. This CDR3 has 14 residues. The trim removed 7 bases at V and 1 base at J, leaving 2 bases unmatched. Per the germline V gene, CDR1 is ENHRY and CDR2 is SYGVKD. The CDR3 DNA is TGTGCCATCAACGGACAGGGGAACACCGGGGAGCTGTTTTTT. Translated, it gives CAINGQGNTGELFF.